The T cell receptor beta chain described here comes from a study of human T cells and chemical hapten exposure. Time point of the sample: patch test 2, 6 weeks after DPC sensitization. Regarding treatment: therapeutic diphenylcyclopropenone sensitization with weekly scalp DPC. Only one count was recorded for this clonotype. Mismatch with germline at one junction end may stem from a read error. Per the original methods: A typical sample had some 96,000 TCRs, with roughly 20,000 to 700,000 overall. TCRdb processed the RACE reads anew with MiXCR; each CDR3 protein has one entry. TCRdb, not the original authors, processed these V and J calls. The sample has some 70,000 distinct CDR3 sequences, approximately 10% seen once. This CDR3 has 14 amino acids. Looked up from germline, CDR1 is SEHNR and CDR2 is FQNEAQ (reference sequence).

J is TRBJ1-4 and V is TRBV7-9; D might be TRBD1 (6 bases). The TCR was taken from a woman aged 50 to 65 with alopecia areata. Some clones in this sample may be carry-over from other donors' samples. The input for sequencing was whole blood, taken in connection with sensitization to the hapten diphenylcyclopropenone (DPC). CDR3 sequence (DNA): TGTGCCAGCAGCTTGGCTGGGACAACTGAAAAACTGATTTTT. This encodes CASSLAGTTEKLIF.